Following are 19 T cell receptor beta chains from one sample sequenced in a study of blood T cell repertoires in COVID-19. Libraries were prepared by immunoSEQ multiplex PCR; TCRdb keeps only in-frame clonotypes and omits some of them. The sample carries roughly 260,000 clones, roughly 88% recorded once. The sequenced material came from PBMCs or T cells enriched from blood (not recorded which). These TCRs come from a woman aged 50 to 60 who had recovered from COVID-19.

The CDR3 sequence is CASTMTSGETQYF. CDR3 DNA: TGCGCCAGCACAATGACTAGCGGGGAGACCCAGTACTTC. The chain employs TRBV4-1 and TRBJ2-5; TRBD2 matches 10 bases. CDR3 length: 13 residues. V lost 7 bases and J lost 5; bases outside the gene matches: 4. The germline V gene has CDR1 MGHRA and CDR2 YSYEKL.

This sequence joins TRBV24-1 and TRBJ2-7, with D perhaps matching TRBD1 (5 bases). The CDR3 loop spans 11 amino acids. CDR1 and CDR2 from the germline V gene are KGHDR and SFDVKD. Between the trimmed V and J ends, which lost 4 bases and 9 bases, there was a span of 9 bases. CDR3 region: CATSEGHMQYF. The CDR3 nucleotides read TGTGCCACCAGTGAAGGACATATGCAGTACTTC.

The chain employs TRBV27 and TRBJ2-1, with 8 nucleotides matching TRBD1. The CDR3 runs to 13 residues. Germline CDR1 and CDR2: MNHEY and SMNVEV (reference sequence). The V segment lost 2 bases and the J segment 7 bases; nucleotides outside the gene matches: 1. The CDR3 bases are TGTGCCAGCAGTTTAAACAGGGGGAATGAGCAGTTCTTC. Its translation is CASSLNRGNEQFF.

The CDR3 sequence is CASSLGLAGDETQYF. CDR3 DNA sequence: TGTGCCAGCAGCTTGGGACTAGCGGGAGACGAGACCCAGTACTTC. This sequence joins TRBV11-3 and TRBJ2-5; 14 bases line up with TRBD2. The CDR3 length is 15 residues. Looked up from germline, CDR1 is SGHNT and CDR2 is YENEEA. Germline trimming cut 3 bases from V and 5 bases from J; bases unmatched to any gene: 2.

The CDR3 DNA is TGTGCCAGCATCCAAAGGACAGGGGTGAGTGAGCAGTACTTC. Residues: CASIQRTGVSEQYF. The chain carries TRBV28 and TRBJ2-7; TRBD1 matches at 9 bases. CDR1 is MDHEN and CDR2 is SYDVKM in the germline V gene. J was trimmed by 7 bases and V by 7 bases; bases with no gene match: 11. This CDR3 region has 14 residues.

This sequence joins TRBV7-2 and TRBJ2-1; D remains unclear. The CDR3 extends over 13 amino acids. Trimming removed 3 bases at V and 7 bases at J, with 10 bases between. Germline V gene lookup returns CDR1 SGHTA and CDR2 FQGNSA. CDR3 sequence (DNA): TGTGCCAGCAGCTTTGGTGGTGAGAATGAGCAGTTCTTC. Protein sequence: CASSFGGENEQFF.

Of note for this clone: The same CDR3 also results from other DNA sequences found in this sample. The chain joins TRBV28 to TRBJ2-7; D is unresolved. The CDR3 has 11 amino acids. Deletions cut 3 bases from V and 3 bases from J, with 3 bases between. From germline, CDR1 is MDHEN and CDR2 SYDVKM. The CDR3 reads CASSFYYEQYF. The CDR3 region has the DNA TGTGCCAGCAGTTTCTACTACGAGCAGTACTTC.

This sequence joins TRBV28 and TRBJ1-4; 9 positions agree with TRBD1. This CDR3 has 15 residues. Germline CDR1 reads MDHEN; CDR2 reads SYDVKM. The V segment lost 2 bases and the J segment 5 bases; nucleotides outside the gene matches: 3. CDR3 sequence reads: CASSLVGTGNEKLFF. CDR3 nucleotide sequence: TGTGCCAGCAGTTTAGTCGGGACAGGGAATGAAAAACTGTTTTTT.

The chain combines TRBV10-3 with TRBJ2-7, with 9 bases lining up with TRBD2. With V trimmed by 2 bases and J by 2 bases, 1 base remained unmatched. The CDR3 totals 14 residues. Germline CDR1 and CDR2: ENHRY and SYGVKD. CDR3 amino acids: CAISEVAGAYEQYF. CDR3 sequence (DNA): TGTGCCATCAGTGAGGTAGCGGGGGCCTACGAGCAGTACTTC.

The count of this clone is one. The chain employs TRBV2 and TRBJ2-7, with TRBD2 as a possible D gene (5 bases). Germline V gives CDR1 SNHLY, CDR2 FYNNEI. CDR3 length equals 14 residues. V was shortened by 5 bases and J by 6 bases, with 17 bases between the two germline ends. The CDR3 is CASSFEGDVLEQYF. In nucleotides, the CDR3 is TGTGCCAGCAGTTTCGAGGGAGATGTTCTCGAGCAGTACTTC.

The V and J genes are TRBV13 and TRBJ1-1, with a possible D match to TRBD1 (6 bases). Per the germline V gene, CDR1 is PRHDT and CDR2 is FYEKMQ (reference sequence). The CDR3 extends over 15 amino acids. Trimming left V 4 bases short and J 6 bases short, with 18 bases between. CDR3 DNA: TGTGCCAGCAGCTCTACAGGGACCCTTATCTCTGAAGCTTTCTTT. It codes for CASSSTGTLISEAFF.

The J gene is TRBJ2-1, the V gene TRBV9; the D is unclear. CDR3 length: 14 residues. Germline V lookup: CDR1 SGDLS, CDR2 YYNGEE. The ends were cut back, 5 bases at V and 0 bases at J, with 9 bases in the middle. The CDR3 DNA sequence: TGTGCCAGCAGGAAGTTGAGCTCCTACAATGAGCAGTTCTTC. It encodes CASRKLSSYNEQFF.

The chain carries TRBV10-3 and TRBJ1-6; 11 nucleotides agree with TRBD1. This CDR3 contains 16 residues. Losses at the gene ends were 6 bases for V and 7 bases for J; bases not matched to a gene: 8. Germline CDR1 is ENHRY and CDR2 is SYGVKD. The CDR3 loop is CAISRDRGKENSPLHF. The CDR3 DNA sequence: TGTGCCATCAGCCGGGACAGGGGGAAGGAAAATTCACCCCTCCACTTT.

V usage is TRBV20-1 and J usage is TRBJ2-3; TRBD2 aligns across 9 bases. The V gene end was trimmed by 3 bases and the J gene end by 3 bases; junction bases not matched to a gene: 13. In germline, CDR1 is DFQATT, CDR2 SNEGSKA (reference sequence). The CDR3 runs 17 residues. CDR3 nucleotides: TGCAGTGCTAGTGGGCCCGGAATAGCGGGAGCGACAGATACGCAGTATTTT. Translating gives CSASGPGIAGATDTQYF.

CDR3 sequence reads: CASSPAENYGYTF. For the CDR3, the DNA is TGTGCCAGCAGCCCTGCGGAGAACTATGGCTACACCTTC. The chain joins TRBV27 to TRBJ1-2, with D hard to call. Trimming shortened V by 6 bases and J by 2 bases, and 10 bases separated the two germline ends. The CDR3 loop spans 13 amino acids. Germline loops: CDR1 MNHEY, CDR2 SMNVEV (reference sequence).

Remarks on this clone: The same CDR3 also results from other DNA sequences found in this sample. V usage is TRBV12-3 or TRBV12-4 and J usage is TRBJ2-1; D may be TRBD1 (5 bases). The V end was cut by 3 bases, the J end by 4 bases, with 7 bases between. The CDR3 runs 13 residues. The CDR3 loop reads CASSLGLYNEQFF. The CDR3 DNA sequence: TGTGCCAGCAGTTTGGGGCTTTACAATGAGCAGTTCTTC.

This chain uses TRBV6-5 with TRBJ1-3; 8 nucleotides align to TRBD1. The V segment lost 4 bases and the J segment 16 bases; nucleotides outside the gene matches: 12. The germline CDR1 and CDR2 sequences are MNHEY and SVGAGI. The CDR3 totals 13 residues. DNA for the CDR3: TGTGCCAGCAGTTCAGGGGACAGGCGCCCGCGGTATTTT. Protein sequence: CASSSGDRRPRYF.

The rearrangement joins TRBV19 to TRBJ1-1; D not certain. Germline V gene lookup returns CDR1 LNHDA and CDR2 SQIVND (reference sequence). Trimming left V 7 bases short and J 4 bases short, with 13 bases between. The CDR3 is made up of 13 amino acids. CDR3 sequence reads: CASTTRGGTEAFF. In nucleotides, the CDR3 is TGTGCCAGTACTACCCGAGGAGGCACTGAAGCTTTCTTT.

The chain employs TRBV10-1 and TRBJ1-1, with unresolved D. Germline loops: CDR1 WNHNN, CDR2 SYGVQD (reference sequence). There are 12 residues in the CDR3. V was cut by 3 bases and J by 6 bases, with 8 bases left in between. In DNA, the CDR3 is TGCGCCAGCAGTGACCCTTTATCTGAAGCTTTCTTT. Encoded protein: CASSDPLSEAFF.